This TCR beta chain originates from a study of identical twins' blood T cells. This CDR3 spans 16 amino acids. V shed 2 bases and J shed 7 bases, with 15 bases lying between them. Germline values: CDR1 SGHTA, CDR2 FQGNSA. Likely shared infections and vaccines: all three twin pairs were reared together. Overall study results and limits: Abundant TCRbeta CDR3s overlapped more between twins than with unrelated donors.

This clonotype has a single count. Its antigen is not known. TCRdb recomputed calls from the 5' RACE reads with MiXCR, one row per CDR3 protein. The table lists hundreds of thousands of distinct CDR3 sequences, about 28% of them singletons, with roughly 5.5% in the top ten. Input material: PBMCs. This TCR derives from a woman aged 18 to 55 in good health. V gene TRBV7-2 combines with J gene TRBJ1-6; possibly TRBD1 for D (5 bases). The CDR3 protein is CASSLLDPWGNSPLHF. CDR3 bases: TGTGCCAGCAGCTTATTGGATCCGTGGGGCAATTCACCCCTCCACTTT.